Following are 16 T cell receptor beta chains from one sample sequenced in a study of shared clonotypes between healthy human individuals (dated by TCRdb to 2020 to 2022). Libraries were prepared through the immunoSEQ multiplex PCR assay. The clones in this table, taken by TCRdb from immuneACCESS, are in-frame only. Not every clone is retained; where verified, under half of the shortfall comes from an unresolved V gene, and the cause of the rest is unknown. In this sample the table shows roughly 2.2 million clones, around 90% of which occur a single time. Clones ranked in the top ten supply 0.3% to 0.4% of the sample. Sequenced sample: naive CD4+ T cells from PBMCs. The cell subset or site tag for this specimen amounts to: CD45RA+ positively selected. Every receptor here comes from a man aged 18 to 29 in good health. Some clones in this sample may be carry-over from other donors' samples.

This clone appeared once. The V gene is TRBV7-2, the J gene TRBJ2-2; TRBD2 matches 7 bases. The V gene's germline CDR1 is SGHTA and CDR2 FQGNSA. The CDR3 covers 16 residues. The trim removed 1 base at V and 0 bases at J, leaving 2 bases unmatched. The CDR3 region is CASSLVGRSNTGELFF. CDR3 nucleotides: TGTGCCAGCAGCTTAGTCGGGAGGTCGAACACCGGGGAGCTGTTTTTT.

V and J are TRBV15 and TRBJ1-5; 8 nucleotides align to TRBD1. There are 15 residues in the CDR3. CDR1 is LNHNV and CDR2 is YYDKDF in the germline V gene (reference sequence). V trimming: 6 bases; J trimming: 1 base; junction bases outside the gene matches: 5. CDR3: CATRGQGGSNQPQHF. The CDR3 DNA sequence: TGTGCCACCAGAGGACAGGGAGGAAGCAATCAGCCCCAGCATTTT.

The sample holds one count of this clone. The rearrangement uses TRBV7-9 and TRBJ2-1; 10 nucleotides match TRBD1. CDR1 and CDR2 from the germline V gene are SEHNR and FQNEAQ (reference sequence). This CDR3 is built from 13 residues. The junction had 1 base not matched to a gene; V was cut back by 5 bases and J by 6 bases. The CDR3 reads CASSRDRGNEQFF. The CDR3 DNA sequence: TGTGCCAGCAGCCGGGACAGGGGCAATGAGCAGTTCTTC.

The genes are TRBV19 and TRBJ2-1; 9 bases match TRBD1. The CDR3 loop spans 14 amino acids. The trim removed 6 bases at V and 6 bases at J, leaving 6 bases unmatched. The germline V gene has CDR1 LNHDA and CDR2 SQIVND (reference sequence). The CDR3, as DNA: TGTGCCAGTAGGGAACAGGGGGCAAGCAATGAGCAGTTCTTC. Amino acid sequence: CASREQGASNEQFF.

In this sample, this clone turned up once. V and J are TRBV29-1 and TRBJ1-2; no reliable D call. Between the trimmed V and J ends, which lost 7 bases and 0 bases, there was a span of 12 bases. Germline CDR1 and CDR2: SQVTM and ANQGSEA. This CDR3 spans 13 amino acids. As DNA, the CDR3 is TGCAGCGCCCGTGGGATGACTAACTATGGCTACACCTTC. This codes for CSARGMTNYGYTF.

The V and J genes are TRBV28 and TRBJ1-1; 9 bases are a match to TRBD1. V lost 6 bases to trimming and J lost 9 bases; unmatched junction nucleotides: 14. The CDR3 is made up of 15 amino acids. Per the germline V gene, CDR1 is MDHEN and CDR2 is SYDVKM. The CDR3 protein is CASRGATGQGFQAFF. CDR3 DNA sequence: TGTGCCAGCAGGGGGGCCACCGGACAGGGGTTCCAAGCTTTCTTT.

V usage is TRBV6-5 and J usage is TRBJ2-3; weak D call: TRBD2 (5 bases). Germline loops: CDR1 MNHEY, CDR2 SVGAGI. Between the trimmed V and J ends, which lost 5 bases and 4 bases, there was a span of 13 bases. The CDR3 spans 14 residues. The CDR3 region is CASSASLSADTQYF. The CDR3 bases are TGTGCCAGCAGTGCTAGCCTTAGCGCAGATACGCAGTATTTT.

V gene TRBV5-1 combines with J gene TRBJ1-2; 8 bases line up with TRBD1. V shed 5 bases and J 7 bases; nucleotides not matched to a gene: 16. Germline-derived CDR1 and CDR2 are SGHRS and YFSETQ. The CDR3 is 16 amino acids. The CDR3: CASSPGTGLLISGYTF. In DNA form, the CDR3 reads TGCGCCAGCAGTCCCGGGACAGGCCTATTAATAAGTGGCTACACCTTC. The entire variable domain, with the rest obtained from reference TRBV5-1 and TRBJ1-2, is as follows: KAGVTQTPRYLIKTRGQQVTLSCSPISGHRSVSWYQQTPGQGLQFLFEYFSETQRNKGNFPGRFSGRQFSNSRSEMNVSTLELGDSALYLCASSPGTGLLISGYTFGSGTRLTVV.

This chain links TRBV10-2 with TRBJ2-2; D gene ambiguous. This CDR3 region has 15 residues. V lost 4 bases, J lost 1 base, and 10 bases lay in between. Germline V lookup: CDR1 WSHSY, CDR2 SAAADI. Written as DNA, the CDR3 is TGCGCCAGCAGTGGATTTTCTAGGAACACCGGGGAGCTGTTTTTT. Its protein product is CASSGFSRNTGELFF.

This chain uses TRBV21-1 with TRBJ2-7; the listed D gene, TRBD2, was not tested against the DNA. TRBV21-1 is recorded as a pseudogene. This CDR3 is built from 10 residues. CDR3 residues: CASPGWWEYF. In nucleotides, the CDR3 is TGTGCCAGCCCGGGGTGGTGGGAGTACTTC.

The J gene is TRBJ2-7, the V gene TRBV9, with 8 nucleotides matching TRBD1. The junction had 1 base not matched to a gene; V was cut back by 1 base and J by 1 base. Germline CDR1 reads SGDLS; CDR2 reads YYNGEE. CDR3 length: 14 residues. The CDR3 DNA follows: TGTGCCAGCAGCGTACAGGGGGCTTCCTACGAGCAGTACTTC. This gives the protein CASSVQGASYEQYF.

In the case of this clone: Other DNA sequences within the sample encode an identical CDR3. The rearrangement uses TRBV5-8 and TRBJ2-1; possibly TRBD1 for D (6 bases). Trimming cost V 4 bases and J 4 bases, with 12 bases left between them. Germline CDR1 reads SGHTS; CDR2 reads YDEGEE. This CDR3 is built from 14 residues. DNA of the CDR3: TGTGCCAGCAGCCTAGTGACAGGTTACAATGAGCAGTTCTTC. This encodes CASSLVTGYNEQFF.

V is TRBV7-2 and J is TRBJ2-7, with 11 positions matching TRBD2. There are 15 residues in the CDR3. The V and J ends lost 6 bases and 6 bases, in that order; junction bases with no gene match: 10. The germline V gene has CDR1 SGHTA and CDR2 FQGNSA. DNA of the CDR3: TGTGCCAGCAGTTATAGACTAGCGGGAAAGCTCGAGCAGTACTTC. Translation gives CASSYRLAGKLEQYF.

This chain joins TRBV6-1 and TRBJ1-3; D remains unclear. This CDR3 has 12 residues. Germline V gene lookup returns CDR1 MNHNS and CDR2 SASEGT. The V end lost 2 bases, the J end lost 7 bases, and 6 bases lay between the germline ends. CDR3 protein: CASSEPWNTIYF. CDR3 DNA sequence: TGTGCCAGCAGTGAACCTTGGAACACCATATATTTT.

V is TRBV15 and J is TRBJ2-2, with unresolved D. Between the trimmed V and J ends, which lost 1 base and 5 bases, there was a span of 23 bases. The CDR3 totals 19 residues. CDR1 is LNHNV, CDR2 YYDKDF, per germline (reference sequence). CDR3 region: CATSRGVDGTAPRTGELFF. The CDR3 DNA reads TGTGCCACCAGCAGAGGGGTTGACGGAACAGCCCCGAGGACCGGGGAGCTGTTTTTT.

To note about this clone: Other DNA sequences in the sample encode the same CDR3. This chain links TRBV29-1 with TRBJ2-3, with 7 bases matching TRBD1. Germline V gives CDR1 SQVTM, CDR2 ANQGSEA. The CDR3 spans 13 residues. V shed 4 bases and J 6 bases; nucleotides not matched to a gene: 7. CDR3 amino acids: CSVGGRGTDTQYF. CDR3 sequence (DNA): TGCAGCGTTGGAGGCAGGGGGACGGATACGCAGTATTTT.